The rows below give T cell receptor beta chains drawn from one sample of a study of a mutant IDH1 vaccine in newly diagnosed glioma. No antigen is known for these receptors. The protocol was immunoSEQ multiplex PCR, while the TCRdb copy is restricted to in-frame clones and leaves out a portion. The data show 65,000 or so clones, with roughly 85% seen just once and approximately 4.3% held by the top ten. The sample in question was PBMCs, obtained from a glioma patient whose treatment included an IDH1 peptide vaccine. These receptors all come from a man aged 25-40 years with glioma. Both conserved end residues are part of each CDR3. A D gene is named only where the DNA matches it firmly. The size of a clone is reported for some rows only, either as once, few or many, or as a class for expanded clones.

J: TRBJ2-6
D: .
V: TRBV5-6
size: .
CDR3: CASSLGLSGANVLTF
DNA: TGTGCCAGCAGCTTGGGTCTCTCTGGGGCCAACGTCCTGACTTTC

J: TRBJ1-6
D: .
V: TRBV11-2
size: once
CDR3: CASSTDRLNSPLHF
DNA: TGTGCCAGCAGCACCGACAGGTTGAATTCACCCCTCCACTTT

J: TRBJ2-6
D: .
V: TRBV19
size: .
CDR3: CASSPDRSSGANVLTF
DNA: TGTGCCAGTAGTCCAGACAGGTCCTCTGGGGCCAACGTCCTGACTTTC

J: TRBJ2-7
D: .
V: TRBV5-6
size: .
CDR3: CASSPPGRATYEQYF
DNA: TGTGCCAGCAGCCCCCCGGGCAGGGCGACCTACGAGCAGTACTTC

J: TRBJ2-3
D: .
V: TRBV4-2
size: .
CDR3: CASSPSPHTQYF
DNA: TGTGCCAGCAGCCCCAGTCCCCATACGCAGTATTTT

J: TRBJ2-5
D: TRBD2
V: TRBV5-1
size: .
CDR3: CASSLGLAGGPEGTQYF
DNA: TGCGCCAGCAGCTTGGGACTAGCGGGGGGGCCTGAGGGGACCCAGTACTTC

J: TRBJ2-1
D: .
V: TRBV18
size: .
CDR3: CASSPGSYNEQFF
DNA: TGTGCCAGCTCACCGGGCTCCTACAATGAGCAGTTCTTC

J: TRBJ2-1
D: .
V: TRBV19
size: .
CDR3: CASRGNRPGFNEQFF
DNA: TGTGCCAGTAGGGGGAATCGGCCTGGCTTTAATGAGCAGTTCTTC

J: TRBJ2-7
D: TRBD2
V: TRBV19
size: .
CDR3: CATSGRARSYEQYF
DNA: TGTGCCACCTCAGGGAGGGCCAGGTCCTACGAGCAGTACTTC

J: TRBJ1-1
D: .
V: TRBV5-6
size: once
CDR3: CASSLGGRGTEAFF
DNA: TGTGCCAGCAGCTTGGGGGGGAGAGGGACTGAAGCTTTCTTT

J: TRBJ2-5
D: TRBD2
V: TRBV2
size: .
CDR3: CAISSGAGNRETQYF
DNA: TGTGCCATCTCAAGCGGGGCAGGGAATCGAGAGACCCAGTACTTC

J: TRBJ2-5
D: TRBD1
V: TRBV30
size: .
CDR3: CAARDRAETQYF
DNA: TGTGCCGCGCGGGACAGGGCGGAGACCCAGTACTTC

J: TRBJ1-2
D: .
V: TRBV6-1
size: .
CDR3: CASSEFQGDPYGYTF
DNA: TGTGCCAGCAGTGAATTTCAAGGGGACCCCTATGGCTACACCTTC

J: TRBJ1-1
D: .
V: TRBV13
size: .
CDR3: CASSFRTSNTEAFF
DNA: TGTGCCAGCAGCTTTCGGACTTCCAACACTGAAGCTTTCTTT

J: TRBJ1-2
D: TRBD1
V: TRBV27
size: few
CDR3: CASSRQGGYGYTF
DNA: TGTGCCAGCAGTCGACAGGGAGGCTATGGCTACACCTTC

J: TRBJ1-5
D: .
V: TRBV4-1
size: .
CDR3: CASSRGMSGNQPQHF
DNA: TGCGCCAGCAGCCGAGGGATGTCTGGCAATCAGCCCCAGCATTTT

J: TRBJ2-5
D: .
V: TRBV29-1
size: .
CDR3: CSVEFLGKTQYF
DNA: TGCAGCGTTGAATTTCTAGGAAAGACCCAGTACTTC

J: TRBJ2-2
D: TRBD1
V: TRBV6-4
size: .
CDR3: CASSPGTGHTGELFF
DNA: TGTGCCAGCAGTCCCGGGACAGGACACACCGGGGAGCTGTTTTTT

J: TRBJ1-2
D: .
V: TRBV25-1
size: .
CDR3: CASSDGPGGANYGYTF
DNA: TGTGCCAGCAGTGACGGCCCCGGCGGGGCTAACTATGGCTACACCTTC

J: TRBJ2-3
D: .
V: TRBV10-1
size: .
CDR3: CASSENWKDTQYF
DNA: TGCGCCAGCAGTGAGAACTGGAAGGATACGCAGTATTTT

J: TRBJ1-1
D: TRBD1
V: TRBV11-1
size: .
CDR3: CASSFLGTGSAFF
DNA: TGTGCCAGCAGCTTTTTGGGGACAGGTAGTGCTTTCTTT

J: TRBJ2-1
D: TRBD1
V: TRBV6-1
size: .
CDR3: CASSEARQGPRGEQFF
DNA: TGTGCCAGCAGTGAAGCGAGACAGGGCCCGAGAGGTGAGCAGTTCTTC

J: TRBJ2-7
D: .
V: TRBV2
size: .
CDR3: CASRGAGDEQYF
DNA: TGTGCCAGCAGGGGGGCGGGGGACGAGCAGTACTTC

J: TRBJ1-4
D: TRBD1
V: TRBV5-1
size: .
CDR3: CASSLLPPGQGNEKLFF
DNA: TGCGCCAGCAGCCTTTTACCACCGGGACAGGGAAACGAAAAACTGTTTTTT

J: TRBJ2-1
D: .
V: TRBV30
size: .
CDR3: CAWSVSTGNEQFF
DNA: TGTGCCTGGAGTGTATCAACGGGGAATGAGCAGTTCTTC

J: TRBJ1-1
D: .
V: TRBV5-1
size: .
CDR3: CASSLTTQGSNTEAFF
DNA: TGCGCCAGCAGCCTCACCACGCAGGGGTCGAACACTGAAGCTTTCTTT

J: TRBJ2-6
D: .
V: TRBV5-1
size: .
CDR3: CASTPGWGSMTGANVLTF
DNA: TGCGCCAGCACCCCCGGTTGGGGAAGTATGACTGGGGCCAACGTCCTGACTTTC

J: TRBJ1-6
D: .
V: TRBV27
size: .
CDR3: CASSFPTGNSPLHF
DNA: TGTGCCAGCAGTTTTCCGACAGGAAATTCACCCCTCCACTTT

J: TRBJ1-1
D: .
V: TRBV6-1
size: .
CDR3: CASSERVVEAFF
DNA: TGTGCCAGCAGTGAAAGGGTAGTTGAAGCTTTCTTT

J: TRBJ1-1
D: TRBD1
V: TRBV6-5
size: once
CDR3: CASSYRGQGVNTEAFF
DNA: TGTGCCAGCAGTTACAGGGGACAGGGGGTGAACACTGAAGCTTTCTTT

J: TRBJ1-5
D: .
V: TRBV5-8
size: .
CDR3: CASSLTGIDQPQHF
DNA: TGTGCCAGCAGCTTGACAGGGATTGATCAGCCCCAGCATTTT

J: TRBJ1-1
D: .
V: TRBV27
size: .
CDR3: CASSLEGMNTEAFF
DNA: TGTGCCAGCAGTTTGGAGGGGATGAACACTGAAGCTTTCTTT

J: TRBJ2-1
D: .
V: TRBV7-9
size: .
CDR3: CASSLKVLRDYEQFF
DNA: TGTGCCAGCAGCTTAAAGGTCCTTAGGGATTATGAGCAGTTCTTC

J: TRBJ1-4
D: TRBD1
V: TRBV11-2
size: few
CDR3: CASSLETGMRGKLFF
DNA: TGTGCCAGCAGCTTAGAGACAGGGATGAGGGGAAAACTGTTTTTT

J: TRBJ2-7
D: .
V: TRBV5-4
size: .
CDR3: CASSLPQGSYEQYF
DNA: TGTGCCAGCAGCTTGCCCCAGGGCTCCTACGAGCAGTACTTC

J: TRBJ2-4
D: TRBD1
V: TRBV27
size: .
CDR3: CASSTGQGLAKNIQYF
DNA: TGTGCCAGCAGTACGGGACAGGGGCTAGCCAAAAACATTCAGTACTTC

J: TRBJ2-5
D: .
V: TRBV11-2
size: .
CDR3: CASSHLWETQYF
DNA: TGTGCCAGCAGCCACCTCTGGGAGACCCAGTACTTC

J: TRBJ1-1
D: .
V: TRBV10-3
size: few
CDR3: CAISESADPAFF
DNA: TGTGCCATCAGTGAGTCGGCAGACCCGGCTTTCTTT

J: TRBJ2-5
D: TRBD2
V: TRBV4-1
size: .
CDR3: CASSRLAGGGETQYF
DNA: TGCGCCAGCAGCCGATTAGCGGGCGGGGGGGAGACCCAGTACTTC

J: TRBJ2-2
D: .
V: TRBV11-2
size: .
CDR3: CASSLVGNTGELFF
DNA: TGTGCCAGCAGCTTAGTGGGAAACACCGGGGAGCTGTTTTTT

J: TRBJ1-2
D: .
V: TRBV14
size: .
CDR3: CASSPRYGDYGYTF
DNA: TGTGCCAGCAGCCCCAGATACGGGGACTATGGCTACACCTTC

J: TRBJ1-5
D: TRBD1
V: TRBV23-1
size: once
CDR3: CASSQGTGAQPQHF
DNA: TGCGCCAGCAGTCAAGGGACAGGGGCTCAGCCCCAGCATTTT

J: TRBJ1-1
D: .
V: TRBV6-6
size: .
CDR3: CASKVQGNTEAFF
DNA: TGTGCCAGCAAGGTACAGGGGAACACTGAAGCTTTCTTT

J: TRBJ1-1
D: .
V: TRBV15
size: .
CDR3: CATSYSMGNTEAFF
DNA: TGTGCCACCAGCTATTCGATGGGAAACACTGAAGCTTTCTTT

J: TRBJ2-1
D: .
V: TRBV7-7
size: .
CDR3: CASSLGGRENEQFF
DNA: TGTGCCAGCAGCTTAGGAGGTAGGGAGAATGAGCAGTTCTTC

J: TRBJ2-1
D: TRBD2
V: TRBV27
size: .
CDR3: CASRETSGVPFNEQFF
DNA: TGTGCCAGCAGGGAAACTAGCGGGGTACCTTTTAACGAGCAGTTCTTC

J: TRBJ2-7
D: .
V: TRBV19
size: .
CDR3: CATAGYYEQYF
DNA: TGTGCCACCGCGGGATATTACGAGCAGTACTTC

J: TRBJ1-6
D: .
V: TRBV7-9
size: few
CDR3: CASSSQYSPLHF
DNA: TGTGCCAGCAGCTCCCAATATTCACCCCTCCACTTT

J: TRBJ2-1
D: .
V: TRBV6-5
size: .
CDR3: CASGSQGYYNEQFF
DNA: TGTGCCTCAGGGTCCCAGGGTTACTACAATGAGCAGTTCTTC

J: TRBJ1-2
D: .
V: TRBV13
size: .
CDR3: CASSLRGQRSYGYTF
DNA: TGTGCCAGCAGCTTACGAGGACAGCGTTCCTATGGCTACACCTTC

J: TRBJ2-1
D: TRBD2
V: TRBV15
size: .
CDR3: CATSREQPGLAGGSSYNEQFF
DNA: TGTGCCACCAGCAGAGAACAACCGGGACTAGCGGGGGGAAGCTCCTACAATGAGCAGTTCTTC

J: TRBJ1-1
D: TRBD1
V: TRBV5-1
size: .
CDR3: CASSRDRGTEAFF
DNA: TGCGCCAGCAGCCGAGACAGGGGCACTGAAGCTTTCTTT

J: TRBJ1-3
D: TRBD1
V: TRBV2
size: once
CDR3: CASGDRTGKFSSSGNTIYF
DNA: TGTGCCAGCGGGGACCGGACAGGGAAGTTCTCTTCCTCTGGAAACACCATATATTTT